The next 16 T cell receptor beta chains were all read from a single sample in a study of T cell changes during pregnancy in multiple sclerosis. The method was immunoSEQ multiplex PCR; TCRdb's version includes in-frame clones alone and lacks a portion of them. This sample has about 92,000 clones; roughly nine tenths occur once, and the top ten carry about 1.5%. The sequencing here drew on peripheral blood, taken in the first trimester of pregnancy. The receptors here all came from a female donor with multiple sclerosis, enrolled in a pregnancy study.

The V call is TRBV4-3, the J call TRBJ1-1; D unclear. The CDR3 has 15 residues. The ends were cut back, 0 bases at V and 0 bases at J, with 8 bases in the middle. The germline gives CDR1 LGHNA, CDR2 YSLEER. The CDR3 sequence: CASSQDQVMNTEAFF. CDR3 bases: TGCGCCAGCAGCCAAGATCAGGTCATGAACACTGAAGCTTTCTTT.

The rearrangement uses TRBV7-9 and TRBJ2-3, with TRBD1 matching over 7 bases. This CDR3 has 18 residues. Trimming removed 3 bases from V and 4 bases from J; junction bases left unmatched: 16. Germline V CDR1 and CDR2: SEHNR, FQNEAQ (reference sequence). The CDR3 loop is CASSFPSGPTGSPDTQYF. CDR3 DNA: TGTGCCAGCAGCTTCCCCTCCGGCCCGACAGGGTCCCCAGATACGCAGTATTTT.

The CDR3 sequence is CSVAGGEGAKWNTEAFF. The CDR3 DNA follows: TGCAGCGTTGCGGGGGGGGAGGGGGCGAAATGGAACACTGAAGCTTTCTTT. This rearrangement joins TRBV29-1 to TRBJ1-1; 7 nucleotides align to TRBD1. J lost 1 base, V lost 4 bases, and 15 bases had no gene match. Germline CDR1 reads SQVTM; CDR2 reads ANQGSEA. The CDR3 spans 17 residues.

This clone was seen just once. Here the CDR3 reads CASSLARGEQFF. The DNA for the CDR3 is TGTGCCAGCAGCTTAGCCAGGGGTGAGCAGTTCTTC. The rearrangement links TRBV13 to TRBJ2-1; D is possibly TRBD1 (6 bases). The CDR3 runs to 12 residues. Trimming took off 1 base at V and 9 bases at J, with 7 bases between the two ends. Germline V gives CDR1 PRHDT, CDR2 FYEKMQ (reference sequence).

The V gene is TRBV30, the J gene TRBJ1-5; D is uncertain. This CDR3 is 13 amino acids long. Between the trimmed V and J ends, which lost 1 base and 7 bases, there was a span of 11 bases. Germline V CDR1 and CDR2: GTSNPN, SVGIG (reference sequence). The CDR3 DNA reads as TGTGCCTGGAGTGAGAGCCTAAGACAGCCCCAGCATTTT. It translates to CAWSESLRQPQHF.

V gene TRBV6-5 combines with J gene TRBJ2-7; 8 bases match TRBD2. Germline lookup yields CDR1 MNHEY and CDR2 SVGAGI. The CDR3 runs 15 residues. After removal of 6 bases from V and 6 bases from J, the junction contained 13 bases not matched to a gene. CDR3 DNA sequence: TGTGCCAGCAGAGAACCCGGGACTAGGGGGGGCGAGCAGTACTTC. Its protein is CASREPGTRGGEQYF.

The rearrangement joins TRBV28 to TRBJ2-2; D might be TRBD2 (5 bases). The germline V gene has CDR1 MDHEN and CDR2 SYDVKM. V was pared by 6 bases and J by 1 base, with 9 bases between. The CDR3 contains 14 residues. CDR3 DNA sequence: TGTGCCAGCAGCCGTAGCGAGAACACCGGGGAGCTGTTTTTT. Protein sequence: CASSRSENTGELFF.

This sequence joins TRBV7-7 and TRBJ2-3; 10 bases line up with TRBD2. Germline-derived CDR1 and CDR2 are SSHAT and FNYEAQ (reference sequence). V was clipped by 9 bases and J by 2 bases; unmatched bases: 2. The CDR3 runs to 13 residues. CDR3 nucleotides: TGTGCCAGTAGCGGGGGGTACACAGATACGCAGTATTTT. Translating gives CASSGGYTDTQYF.

The CDR3: CASSLLYYEQYF. The CDR3 DNA reads TGTGCCAGCAGCCTCCTGTACTACGAGCAGTACTTC. The chain recombines TRBV11-2 with TRBJ2-7; D ambiguous. The germline CDR1 and CDR2 sequences are SGHAT and FQNNGV. V was shortened by 5 bases and J by 3 bases, with 8 bases between the two germline ends. The CDR3 extends over 12 amino acids. The variable domain in full, completed from reference TRBV11-2 and TRBJ2-7, reads EAGVAQSPRYKIIEKRQSVAFWCNPISGHATLYWYQQILGQGPKLLIQFQNNGVVDDSQLPKDRFSAERLKGVDSTLKIQPAKLEDSAVYLCASSLLYYEQYFGPGTRLTVT.

The chain links TRBV27 to TRBJ1-4, with a possible D match to TRBD1 (6 bases). This CDR3 region has 15 residues. CDR1 is MNHEY, CDR2 SMNVEV, per germline (reference sequence). The V gene lost 6 bases and the J gene lost 7 bases, with 18 bases spanning the gap. Here the CDR3 DNA reads TGTGCCAGCAGGGCCCTAGGGGGGGGCGGTGAAAAACTGTTTTTT. Its protein product is CASRALGGGGEKLFF.

The chain carries TRBV5-6 and TRBJ2-1; 9 nucleotides agree with TRBD2. In germline, CDR1 is SGHDT, CDR2 YYEEEE. The V gene end was trimmed by 4 bases and the J gene end by 6 bases; junction bases not matched to a gene: 5. This CDR3 is built from 14 residues. CDR3 residues: CASSEAGGFNEQFF. The CDR3 coding sequence is TGTGCCAGCAGCGAGGCGGGAGGGTTCAATGAGCAGTTCTTC. Full variable domain (rest looked up from reference TRBV5-6 and TRBJ2-1): DAGVTQSPTHLIKTRGQQVTLRCSPKSGHDTVSWYQQALGQGPQFIFQYYEEEERQRGNFPDRFSGHQFPNYSSELNVNALLLGDSALYLCASSEAGGFNEQFFGPGTRLTVL.

The CDR3 region is CASSPPSSYEQYF. DNA of the CDR3: TGTGCCAGCTCACCGCCGAGCTCCTACGAGCAGTACTTC. The chain combines TRBV18 with TRBJ2-7; D ambiguous. There are 13 residues in the CDR3. Trimming took off 3 bases at V and 0 bases at J, with 6 bases between the two ends. The germline V gene encodes CDR1 KGHSH and CDR2 LQKENI.

The table lists this clone with a count of one. The chain uses TRBV29-1 and TRBJ2-1; TRBD1 matches 9 bases. Germline V gene lookup returns CDR1 SQVTM and CDR2 ANQGSEA. Losses at the gene ends were 4 bases for V and 4 bases for J; bases not matched to a gene: 2. The CDR3 contains 13 residues. The CDR3 coding sequence is TGCAGCGTTGCGGACAGGGGATACAATGAGCAGTTCTTC. Protein sequence: CSVADRGYNEQFF.

J is TRBJ2-1 and V is TRBV5-1; 11 bases line up with TRBD2. Germline CDR1 reads SGHRS; CDR2 reads YFSETQ. With 4 bases clipped from V and 8 bases from J, the junction kept 17 bases outside the gene matches. The CDR3 is made up of 18 amino acids. The CDR3: CASSPDASGRIGRDEQFF. The DNA for the CDR3 is TGCGCCAGCAGCCCGGACGCTAGCGGGAGGATCGGGAGAGATGAGCAGTTCTTC.

The chain carries TRBV7-9 and TRBJ2-7; a possible D gene is TRBD1 (5 bases). V was shortened by 5 bases and J by 5 bases, with 16 bases between the two germline ends. CDR3 length: 14 residues. The germline CDR1 and CDR2 sequences are SEHNR and FQNEAQ (reference sequence). The CDR3 DNA is TGTGCCAGCAGCACGAAAGGGGCGACCGACGAGCAGTACTTC. As protein: CASSTKGATDEQYF. The full variable domain, completed using reference TRBV7-9 and TRBJ2-7, is DTGVSQNPRHKITKRGQNVTFRCDPISEHNRLYWYRQTLGQGPEFLTYFQNEAQLEKSRLLSDRFSAERPKGSFSTLEIQRTEQGDSAMYLCASSTKGATDEQYFGPGTRLTVT.

This sequence joins TRBV4-3 and TRBJ1-2, with D uncertain. This CDR3 contains 14 residues. Germline loops: CDR1 LGHNA, CDR2 YSLEER. Trimming pared 0 bases from V and 4 bases from J, leaving 9 bases between. CDR3 region: CASSQDAGSYGYTF. CDR3 bases: TGCGCCAGCAGCCAAGATGCAGGAAGCTATGGCTACACCTTC.